The 21 T cell receptor beta chains given below trace back to one sample, sequenced in a study of T cells after yellow fever vaccination. Each CDR3 protein is one row after TCRdb ran MiXCR on the 5' RACE reads. The sample consists of roughly 300,000 distinct CDR3 sequences, roughly 6.8% of them appearing once. The sample here was PBMCs, taken about 41 days after the first yellow fever vaccination. These receptors were obtained from a man in his late teens or twenties who received the YFV17D yellow fever vaccine.

This clonotype has a handful of counts. The chain is built from TRBV7-2 and TRBJ1-3; D gene ambiguous. Germline assignment: CDR1 SGHTA and CDR2 FQGNSA. Between the trimmed V and J ends, which lost 5 bases and 4 bases, there was a span of 9 bases. The CDR3 has 13 residues. In DNA, the CDR3 is TGTGCCAGCAGCCCTAGTGGAGGAAACACCATATATTTT. It codes for CASSPSGGNTIYF.

This clonotype was recorded at least ten times. The DNA for the CDR3 is TGTGCCAGCAGCCGCGGACAGTCCTACGAGCAGTACGTC. Its translation is CASSRGQSYEQYV. The J gene is TRBJ2-7, the V gene TRBV6-5; weak D call: TRBD1 (6 bases). The CDR3 spans 13 residues. Germline CDR1 reads MNHEY; CDR2 reads SVGAGI. Trimming shortened V by 6 bases and J by 1 base, and 10 bases separated the two germline ends.

This clonotype was detected many times. The chain combines TRBV12-3 or TRBV12-4 with TRBJ1-2; no clear D. The length of the CDR3 is 13 residues. V lost 7 bases to trimming and J lost 10 bases, with 19 bases between them. The CDR3 DNA is TGTGCCAGCACCTTTTTCGGGAGCTCACCCTACACCTTC. Encoded protein: CASTFFGSSPYTF.

The chain recombines TRBV7-8 with TRBJ2-7, with 8 bases aligning to TRBD1. The CDR3 is 12 amino acids. V dropped 6 bases and J dropped 13; count of bases not matched to a gene: 11. Germline assignment: CDR1 SGHVS and CDR2 FQNEAQ. DNA of the CDR3: TGTGCCAGCAGGGGGATCTGGGACAGGTTTTACTTC. Amino acids: CASRGIWDRFYF.

This clonotype was observed a single time. One end of the junction does not line up with germline, which may come from a read error. The chain employs TRBV12-3 or TRBV12-4 and TRBJ2-2; 8 bases are a match to TRBD2. The CDR3 is 15 residues long. The CDR3 loop is CVSSRSGGNTGELFF. The CDR3 DNA is TGTGTCAGCAGTCGCAGCGGGGGGAACACCGGGGAGCTGTTTTTT.

CDR3 coding DNA: TGTGCCAGCAGCCCGCCCCTAGCGATCTGGGAGACCCAGTACTTC. This gives the protein CASSPPLAIWETQYF. The chain links TRBV7-9 to TRBJ2-5; weak D call: TRBD2 (6 bases). Looked up from germline, CDR1 is SEHNR and CDR2 is FQNEAQ (reference sequence). The CDR3 is 15 amino acids. V shed 5 bases and J shed 5 bases, with 18 bases lying between them.

In the case of this clonotype: It may be a read error: a sequence one base away is much more abundant. This chain joins TRBV5-1 and TRBJ1-1; possibly TRBD1 for D (6 bases). Germline V lookup: CDR1 SGHRS, CDR2 YFSETQ. V dropped 3 bases and J dropped 1 base, with 16 bases sitting between them. CDR3 length equals 16 residues. The CDR3 here is CASSWDCVGANTEAFF. CDR3 sequence (DNA): TGCGCCAGCAGCTGGGATTGTGTGGGGGCGAACACTGAAGCTTTCTTT.

This clonotype was counted many times. The CDR3 sequence is CASSEQLETQYF. The CDR3 DNA follows: TGTGCCAGCAGTGAACAACTGGAGACCCAGTACTTC. The chain employs TRBV6-1 and TRBJ2-5, with D unclear. Trimming removed 2 bases from V and 5 bases from J, with 6 bases in between. Per the germline V gene, CDR1 is MNHNS and CDR2 is SASEGT. This CDR3 spans 12 amino acids.

V is TRBV5-4 and J is TRBJ2-2; the D is unclear. Germline V gene data show CDR1 as SGHNT and CDR2 as YYREEE (reference sequence). V was shortened by 0 bases and J by 7 bases, with 4 bases between the two germline ends. This CDR3 spans 12 amino acids. The CDR3 sequence is CASSLGYGELFF. The DNA of the CDR3 is TGTGCCAGCAGCTTGGGGTACGGGGAGCTGTTTTTT.

In its sample, this clonotype was seen many times. V gene TRBV11-1 combines with J gene TRBJ1-1; D unresolved. V was trimmed by 3 bases and J by 1 base, leaving 6 bases between them. The CDR3 loop spans 13 amino acids. Germline CDR1 reads SGHAT; CDR2 reads FQDESV (reference sequence). The CDR3 DNA sequence: TGTGCCAGCAGCTTTCGGGCGAACACTGAAGCTTTCTTT. Translation: CASSFRANTEAFF.

This clonotype was picked up many times. The chain is built from TRBV20-1 and TRBJ2-1, with a possible D match to TRBD2 (6 bases). Germline CDR1 reads DFQATT; CDR2 reads SNEGSKA (reference sequence). The V end lost 1 base, the J end lost 8 bases, and 15 bases lay between the germline ends. This CDR3 comprises 14 residues. The DNA of the CDR3 is TGCAGTGCTAGAGCTGGGGGGTACAATGATGAGCAGTTCTTC. This sequence encodes CSARAGGYNDEQFF.

V is TRBV15 and J is TRBJ1-2; no firm D call. Trimming removed 1 base at V and 6 bases at J, with 6 bases between. This CDR3 is built from 12 residues. The germline gives CDR1 LNHNV, CDR2 YYDKDF (reference sequence). CDR3 residues: CATSRGGNGYTF. The CDR3 bases are TGTGCCACCAGCAGAGGAGGGAATGGCTACACCTTC.

Only a few counts were recorded for this clonotype. The rearrangement joins TRBV12-3 or TRBV12-4 to TRBJ2-2; 7 bases map to TRBD1. CDR3 length: 20 residues. Trimming removed 6 bases from V and 0 bases from J; junction bases left unmatched: 19. CDR3 residues: CASRAGDRNILFANTGELFF. CDR3 sequence (DNA): TGTGCCAGCAGGGCCGGGGACAGAAACATCCTGTTCGCGAACACCGGGGAGCTGTTTTTT.

This clonotype appeared a few times. The V gene is TRBV21-1, the J gene TRBJ2-7; the DNA was not used to check the table's D call, TRBD2. TRBV21-1 is a pseudogene. This CDR3 is 17 amino acids long. CDR3 protein: CASSFCAWGASGGAQYV. In nucleotides, the CDR3 is TGTGCCAGCAGCTTCTGCGCTTGGGGGGCTAGCGGGGGGGCCCAGTACGTC.

This clonotype was detected a few times. This chain joins TRBV29-1 and TRBJ2-7, with unresolved D. V lost 0 bases, J lost 3 bases, and 6 bases lay in between. This CDR3 is 12 amino acids long. Per the germline V gene, CDR1 is SQVTM and CDR2 is ANQGSEA. This CDR3 is CSVEDGHYEQYF. In DNA form, the CDR3 reads TGCAGCGTTGAAGATGGGCACTACGAGCAGTACTTC.

There are a few counts of this clonotype. The chain uses TRBV6-1 and TRBJ2-5; TRBD2 might be the D (6 bases). The CDR3 loop spans 15 amino acids. Germline CDR1 and CDR2: MNHNS and SASEGT. V lost 8 bases and J lost 3, with 19 bases in between. CDR3 in amino acids: CASSLVSRGKETQYF. The CDR3 DNA is TGTGCCAGCTCCCTCGTCTCACGGGGGAAAGAGACCCAGTACTTC.

This clonotype was detected ten times or more. CDR3 loop: CASSPQTRPYNEQFF. The DNA of the CDR3 is TGTGCCAGCAGCCCACAGACTAGACCCTACAATGAGCAGTTCTTC. The genes are TRBV3-1 and TRBJ2-1; perhaps TRBD2 as D (6 bases). V dropped 4 bases and J dropped 2 bases, with 12 bases sitting between them. CDR3 length: 15 amino acids. From germline, CDR1 is LGHDT and CDR2 YNNKEL (reference sequence).

This clonotype has more than one count but fewer than ten. The chain is built from TRBV6-1 and TRBJ1-1; D gene uncertain. Germline V lookup: CDR1 MNHNS, CDR2 SASEGT. The CDR3 sequence is 14 residues long. Trimming pared 2 bases from V and 4 bases from J, leaving 11 bases between. The CDR3 DNA reads as TGTGCCAGCAGTGAACTCCAGGCGAGCACTGAAGCTTTCTTT. Encoded protein: CASSELQASTEAFF.

This clonotype was found a few times. The chain links TRBV18 to TRBJ2-5; D is ambiguous. The CDR3 runs to 13 residues. Germline values: CDR1 KGHSH, CDR2 LQKENI. V lost 0 bases and J lost 0, with 2 bases in between. The CDR3 spells CASSPPNQETQYF. The CDR3 DNA follows: TGTGCCAGCTCACCACCGAACCAAGAGACCCAGTACTTC. The variable domain in full, completed from reference TRBV18 and TRBJ2-5, reads NAGVMQNPRHLVRRRGQEARLRCSPMKGHSHVYWYRQLPEEGLKFMVYLQKENIIDESGMPKERFSAEFPKEGPSILRIQQVVRGDSAAYFCASSPPNQETQYFGPGTRLLVL.

Many counts were recorded for this clonotype. The chain is built from TRBV7-2 and TRBJ2-4; D may correspond to TRBD1 or TRBD2 (5 bases each). V gave up 1 base and J gave up 7 bases, with 11 bases separating them. Looked up from germline, CDR1 is SGHTA and CDR2 is FQGNSA. CDR3 length equals 14 residues. This chain's CDR3 is CASSLGGGWNIQYF. The CDR3 DNA is TGTGCCAGCAGCTTAGGTGGGGGTTGGAACATTCAGTACTTC. The variable domain in full, with the rest retrieved from reference TRBV7-2 and TRBJ2-4, is GAGVSQSPSNKVTEKGKDVELRCDPISGHTALYWYRQSLGQGLEFLIYFQGNSAPDKSGLPSDRFSAERTGGSVSTLTIQRTQQEDSAVYLCASSLGGGWNIQYFGAGTRLSVL.

This clonotype was found a few times. The chain has TRBV5-1 and TRBJ2-7; 7 bases are a match to TRBD2. CDR1 is SGHRS and CDR2 is YFSETQ in the germline V gene. The trim removed 4 bases at V and 4 bases at J, leaving 11 bases unmatched. The CDR3 consists of 15 residues. As DNA, the CDR3 is TGCGCCAGCAGCCCAATTGGGAGGGAGGTATACGAGCAGTACTTC. It codes for CASSPIGREVYEQYF.